The text below deals with one TCR beta chain. CDR1 and CDR2 (germline): DFQATT, SNEGSKA (reference sequence). The V and J ends lost 0 bases and 3 bases, in that order; junction bases with no gene match: 5. This CDR3 is 15 amino acids long. The sample belongs to a study of T-cell reconstitution after alpha-beta-depleted transplantation in children. Library preparation (for TCRbeta) was performed with unique molecular identifiers. A single record per CDR3 protein comes from TCRdb applying MiXCR to the PCR reads. The sample has approximately 200,000 distinct CDR3 sequences, 13% to 15% seen once; the top ten hold over 10%.

Sample: PBMCs from the stem cell graft donor, taken from the stem cell graft. J is TRBJ2-3 and V is TRBV20-1; 8 positions agree with TRBD2. This clonotype originated in a human donor who donated a stem cell graft to a child with acute lymphoblastic leukemia. The CDR3 bases are TGCAGTGCTAGAGATGGCGCGGGAGGTACAGATACGCAGTATTTT. Amino acid sequence: CSARDGAGGTDTQYF.